The sequence of this TCR beta chain was determined in a study of Tregs in tolerant kidney transplant recipients. Overall study findings and caveats: Biological reproducibility was not directly addressed, but technical replication error appeared minimal.

The nonmyeloablative bone marrow transplants came from related graft donors, with transient mixed chimerism. CD4+CD25+CD127- Tregs, CD4+CD25- non-Tregs, CD4 and CD8 cells were sorted. This CDR3 is built from 16 residues. Trimming removed 2 bases from V and 4 bases from J; junction bases left unmatched: 8. Germline CDR1 and CDR2: SGHTA and FQGNSA. Generated by immunoSEQ multiplex PCR, the TCRdb table keeps only in-frame clones and is missing some. Altogether tens of thousands of clones are present, roughly 90% being singletons, with the ten largest covering about 1.6%. Points on this clone: The antigen is undetermined.

Specimen: CD4+ T cells from blood (PBMCs), collected 24 months after the transplant. The chain joins TRBV7-2 to TRBJ2-3; 8 bases are shared with TRBD2. The TCR originated in a human patient who received a combined kidney and bone marrow transplant. T cells may partly derive from the graft donor. CDR3: CASSLSMTSVPDTQYF. The CDR3 region has the DNA TGTGCCAGCAGCTTATCGATGACTAGCGTCCCAGATACGCAGTATTTT.